The 20 T cell receptor beta chains given below trace back to one sample, sequenced in a study of blood T cell repertoires in COVID-19. Some clones are missing from TCRdb's copy, which holds only in-frame ones; the method was immunoSEQ multiplex PCR. The sample consists of about 87,000 clones, approximately 86% of them appearing once. The material sequenced was peripheral blood. The receptors come from a woman of 80 years or more with COVID-19, enrolled during active disease.

The rearrangement links TRBV30 to TRBJ1-6; 9 bases agree with TRBD1. The CDR3 spans 14 residues. The germline CDR1 and CDR2 sequences are GTSNPN and SVGIG (reference sequence). V lost 2 bases and J lost 11; bases outside the gene matches: 7. The CDR3 sequence is CAWSTGGRGPPLHF. CDR3 DNA sequence: TGTGCCTGGAGTACAGGGGGCAGGGGGCCACCCCTCCACTTT.

The rearrangement joins TRBV2 to TRBJ2-6, with D perhaps TRBD2 (6 bases). The CDR3 is 16 residues long. V lost 3 bases and J lost 3, with 12 bases in between. Germline loops: CDR1 SNHLY, CDR2 FYNNEI. The CDR3 protein is CASSEGLTYGANVLTF. The CDR3 nucleotides are TGTGCCAGCAGTGAGGGACTTACCTATGGGGCCAACGTCCTGACTTTC.

This chain uses TRBV18 with TRBJ1-2; D call uncertain. The germline gives CDR1 KGHSH, CDR2 LQKENI. The CDR3 sequence is 14 residues long. The V end was cut by 2 bases, the J end by 7 bases, with 14 bases between. CDR3 nucleotide sequence: TGTGCCAGCTCACCATTGAGCGATGCTGGTGGCTACACCTTC. This gives the protein CASSPLSDAGGYTF.

The gene calls are TRBV19 and TRBJ2-6; TRBD1 is a possible D gene (5 bases). The CDR3 covers 15 residues. Germline loops: CDR1 LNHDA, CDR2 SQIVND (reference sequence). Trimming stripped 1 base from V and 4 bases from J, with 8 bases between. DNA for the CDR3: TGTGCCAGTAGTATAGGACCAGGGGGGGCCAACGTCCTGACTTTC. Protein sequence: CASSIGPGGANVLTF. Variable domain in full (rest from reference TRBV19 and TRBJ2-6): DGGITQSPKYLFRKEGQNVTLSCEQNLNHDAMYWYRQDPGQGLRLIYYSQIVNDFQKGDIAEGYSVSREKKESFPLTVTSAQKNPTAFYLCASSIGPGGANVLTFGAGSRLTVL.

CDR3 bases: TGTGCCAGCTCACCGACAGGGGGCGATTCACCCCTCCACTTT. Its translation: CASSPTGGDSPLHF. The rearrangement joins TRBV18 to TRBJ1-6, with 10 positions matching TRBD1. Germline CDR1 KGHSH, CDR2 LQKENI. The CDR3 is made up of 14 amino acids. Germline trimming cut 3 bases from V and 8 bases from J; bases unmatched to any gene: 1.

The CDR3 sequence is CASSPPLGGNYGYTF. In nucleotides, the CDR3 is TGTGCCAGCTCACCACCGTTAGGGGGCAACTATGGCTACACCTTC. The chain couples TRBV18 to TRBJ1-2, with 7 bases that match TRBD1. The germline V gene encodes CDR1 KGHSH and CDR2 LQKENI. The CDR3 is 15 residues long. With V trimmed by 0 bases and J by 2 bases, 3 bases remained unmatched.

The V and J genes are TRBV7-3 and TRBJ2-5; a weak D match, TRBD1 (6 bases). The CDR3 extends over 13 amino acids. V was pared by 6 bases and J by 2 bases, with 10 bases between. Germline V gives CDR1 SGHTA, CDR2 FQGTGA. CDR3: CASSQGHQETQYF. CDR3 in DNA: TGTGCCAGCAGTCAGGGACATCAAGAGACCCAGTACTTC.

In its sample, this clone was seen a few times. V is TRBV3-1 (or the pseudogene TRBV3-2) and J is TRBJ1-2; the D is unclear. The CDR3 totals 19 residues. V lost 0 bases and J lost 4, with 24 bases in between. Per germline, CDR1 LGHDT and CDR2 YNNKEL (reference sequence). The CDR3, as DNA: TGTGCCAGCAGCCAAGATAGCCCCCCCGGCAGCCGCAACCTCTATGGCTACACCTTC. This translates into CASSQDSPPGSRNLYGYTF.

The V gene is TRBV6-5, the J gene TRBJ2-7, with TRBD2 identical over 10 bases. CDR1 is MNHEY, CDR2 SVGAGI, per germline. Trimming took 6 bases from V and 2 from J; bases not matched to a gene: 4. CDR3 length: 14 amino acids. CDR3 bases: TGTGCCAGCAGACTAGCGGGGCTACCCTACGAGCAGTACTTC. It codes for CASRLAGLPYEQYF.

This sequence joins TRBV19 and TRBJ1-2; TRBD1 matches at 7 bases. The CDR3 spans 14 residues. V lost 4 bases and J lost 4; bases outside the gene matches: 6. Germline-derived CDR1 and CDR2 are LNHDA and SQIVND (reference sequence). Written as DNA, the CDR3 is TGTGCCAGTAGTAGAGACAGGGCCACCTATGGCTACACCTTC. Protein sequence: CASSRDRATYGYTF.

The chain links TRBV5-1 to TRBJ2-2; TRBD2 is a possible D gene (6 bases). V lost 1 base and J 1 base, leaving 8 bases between the germline ends. Germline CDR1 is SGHRS and CDR2 is YFSETQ. This CDR3 spans 15 amino acids. As DNA, the CDR3 is TGCGCCAGCAGCTTGACTAGCAGGAACACCGGGGAGCTGTTTTTT. It codes for CASSLTSRNTGELFF.

The V gene is TRBV7-2, the J gene TRBJ1-4; 8 bases match TRBD1. The CDR3 contains 16 residues. The germline V gene encodes CDR1 SGHTA and CDR2 FQGNSA. V trimming: 5 bases; J trimming: 4 bases; junction bases outside the gene matches: 9. The CDR3 bases are TGTGCCAGCAGCACCCGTAGGACAGGGAGTAATGAAAAACTGTTTTTT. It encodes CASSTRRTGSNEKLFF.

V usage is TRBV19 and J usage is TRBJ2-7, with a tentative D call TRBD2 (6 bases). Between the trimmed V and J ends, which lost 3 bases and 3 bases, there was a span of 9 bases. The germline V gene encodes CDR1 LNHDA and CDR2 SQIVND (reference sequence). The CDR3 runs to 13 residues. Here the CDR3 reads CASSIGGIYEQYF. In DNA, the CDR3 is TGTGCCAGTAGTATTGGCGGGATCTACGAGCAGTACTTC.

The DNA for the CDR3 is TGTGCCAGCAGTGTCAACAGGGGGCGAACTATGAACACTGAAGCTTTCTTT. Its protein product is CASSVNRGRTMNTEAFF. The chain combines TRBV25-1 with TRBJ1-1, with 9 bases lining up with TRBD1. Looked up from germline, CDR1 is MGHDK and CDR2 is SYGVNS. The CDR3 consists of 17 residues. Trimming cost V 4 bases and J 0 bases; bases outside gene matches: 9.

This chain connects TRBV7-9 to TRBJ2-6; the match to TRBD2 covers 7 bases. The CDR3 is 15 amino acids. From germline, CDR1 is SEHNR and CDR2 FQNEAQ (reference sequence). J was trimmed by 2 bases and V by 3 bases; bases with no gene match: 1. CDR3 nucleotide sequence: TGTGCCAGCAGCTTTGGGGGGGCTGGGGCCAACGTCCTGACTTTC. Translation gives CASSFGGAGANVLTF.

DNA for the CDR3: TGTGCCAGCAGTGAGTGGACAGGAACCTTCGAGCAGTACTTC. It codes for CASSEWTGTFEQYF. V gene TRBV2 combines with J gene TRBJ2-7; the match to TRBD1 covers 7 bases. V lost 3 bases, J lost 6 bases, and 8 bases stayed unmatched. The CDR3 covers 14 residues. Germline CDR1 and CDR2: SNHLY and FYNNEI.

This clone appeared a single time. The genes are TRBV18 and TRBJ1-4, with 9 nucleotides matching TRBD1. Germline V gene lookup returns CDR1 KGHSH and CDR2 LQKENI. The V segment lost 6 bases and the J segment 5 bases; nucleotides outside the gene matches: 7. The CDR3 length is 15 residues. Here the CDR3 reads CASSLGQGRNEKLFF. DNA for the CDR3: TGTGCCAGCTCTCTAGGACAGGGGAGGAATGAAAAACTGTTTTTT.

The V and J genes are TRBV27 and TRBJ2-7, with 8 bases aligning to TRBD2. Trimming at V came to 5 bases and at J to 2 bases, leaving 26 bases not matched to a gene. This CDR3 contains 21 residues. Germline V lookup: CDR1 MNHEY, CDR2 SMNVEV (reference sequence). The CDR3 sequence: CASSQRSGVAGTNLSPYEQYF. The CDR3 DNA is TGTGCCAGCAGTCAGAGAAGCGGGGTAGCGGGGACCAACCTCTCCCCCTACGAGCAGTACTTC.

This chain links TRBV5-6 with TRBJ1-2, with unresolved D. This CDR3 is built from 13 residues. CDR1 SGHDT and CDR2 YYEEEE come from the germline V gene. Trimming removed 2 bases at V and 6 bases at J, with 11 bases between. CDR3 sequence reads: CASSFPSGDGYTF. The CDR3 DNA follows: TGTGCCAGCAGCTTTCCTTCGGGAGATGGCTACACCTTC.

This clone has only one observation. The chain recombines TRBV5-1 with TRBJ1-1; TRBD1 matches 8 bases. J gave up 3 bases and V 4 bases, and 5 bases lay outside the gene matches. The CDR3 has 14 amino acids. Germline V gene lookup returns CDR1 SGHRS and CDR2 YFSETQ. This chain's CDR3 is CASSPDRADTEAFF. The DNA for the CDR3 is TGCGCCAGCAGCCCGGACAGGGCAGACACTGAAGCTTTCTTT.